The 32 T cell receptor beta chains below were found in one sample sequenced in a study of CD8+ T cells in alopecia areata. cDNA prepared by RNA extraction and subsequent reverse transcription served as the template for sequencing. This table comes from immunoSEQ multiplex PCR, and its TCRdb copy is limited to in-frame clones, with some not included. The sample yields 110,000 to 150,000 clones, roughly 58% seen once. Sequencing was performed on CD8+ T cells sorted from blood. The receptors were sampled from a human donor in good health.

The V gene is TRBV27, the J gene TRBJ1-4, with 7 bases aligning to TRBD1. The CDR3 is 15 residues long. Germline-derived CDR1 and CDR2 are MNHEY and SMNVEV (reference sequence). J was trimmed by 3 bases and V by 6 bases; bases with no gene match: 7. CDR3 in DNA: TGTGCCAGCAGGAAACCAGGGGGTTCTAATGAAAAACTGTTTTTT. This translates into CASRKPGGSNEKLFF.

This clone was recorded once. The rearrangement joins TRBV27 to TRBJ2-3; D gene ambiguous. The V end lost 3 bases, the J end lost 6 bases, and 10 bases lay between the germline ends. Germline V gene lookup returns CDR1 MNHEY and CDR2 SMNVEV (reference sequence). CDR3 size: 13 residues. The CDR3 DNA reads TGTGCCAGCAGTTTCTCAAGTTTCGATACGCAGTATTTT. Protein: CASSFSSFDTQYF.

The genes are TRBV2 and TRBJ1-2, with TRBD1 identical over 7 bases. The germline V gene encodes CDR1 SNHLY and CDR2 FYNNEI. The CDR3 has 13 amino acids. The trim removed 5 bases at V and 5 bases at J, leaving 5 bases unmatched. CDR3 residues: CASSPGTEYGYTF. The CDR3 DNA follows: TGTGCCAGCAGTCCCGGGACAGAGTATGGCTACACCTTC.

This chain links TRBV9 with TRBJ2-7; no firm D call. The CDR3 covers 14 residues. Germline V gene lookup returns CDR1 SGDLS and CDR2 YYNGEE. V was clipped by 0 bases and J by 3 bases, with 10 bases between them. CDR3 coding DNA: TGTGCCAGCAGCGTAGGTAACCACGACTACGAGCAGTACTTC. Its translation: CASSVGNHDYEQYF.

CDR3 in DNA: TGCAGCGTTGAAGGGCGGGACGCCGCTGAAGCTTTCTTT. As protein: CSVEGRDAAEAFF. The rearrangement uses TRBV29-1 and TRBJ1-1; D is possibly TRBD1 (5 bases). Trimming took off 1 base at V and 6 bases at J, with 12 bases between the two ends. The CDR3 is made up of 13 amino acids. CDR1 and CDR2 from the germline V gene are SQVTM and ANQGSEA.

The chain carries TRBV4-1 and TRBJ2-1, with D hard to call. CDR3 length: 14 residues. Trimming shortened V by 4 bases and J by 3 bases, and 10 bases separated the two germline ends. Germline lookup yields CDR1 MGHRA and CDR2 YSYEKL. In DNA, the CDR3 is TGCGCCAGCAGCCCCGGACCGCTCTACAATGAGCAGTTCTTC. This gives the protein CASSPGPLYNEQFF.

The chain links TRBV5-1 to TRBJ2-7; no definite D call. V lost 4 bases and J lost 0, with 17 bases in between. Per germline, CDR1 SGHRS and CDR2 YFSETQ. The CDR3 spans 16 residues. CDR3 sequence: CASSAPPGSSSYEQYF. The CDR3, as DNA: TGCGCCAGCAGCGCACCGCCCGGATCTAGCTCCTACGAGCAGTACTTC. The whole variable domain, remainder taken from reference TRBV5-1 and TRBJ2-7, is KAGVTQTPRYLIKTRGQQVTLSCSPISGHRSVSWYQQTPGQGLQFLFEYFSETQRNKGNFPGRFSGRQFSNSRSEMNVSTLELGDSALYLCASSAPPGSSSYEQYFGPGTRLTVT.

The rearrangement joins TRBV5-6 to TRBJ2-7, with D perhaps matching TRBD1 (6 bases). The CDR3 covers 14 residues. In germline, CDR1 is SGHDT, CDR2 YYEEEE. V lost 4 bases, J lost 4 bases, and 15 bases lay in between. The CDR3 is CASSLSGTSYEQYF. CDR3 DNA: TGTGCCAGCAGCCTGTCCGGGACATCGTACGAGCAGTACTTC.

This chain uses TRBV28 with TRBJ2-7; D remains unclear. V was trimmed by 5 bases and J by 9 bases, leaving 14 bases between them. The germline CDR1 and CDR2 sequences are MDHEN and SYDVKM. The CDR3 covers 12 residues. CDR3 loop: CASSLTEPGQYF. The CDR3 nucleotides are TGTGCCAGCAGTCTCACGGAACCAGGGCAGTACTTC.

The chain joins TRBV5-1 to TRBJ2-1; D ambiguous. CDR3 length: 13 residues. Germline CDR1 reads SGHRS; CDR2 reads YFSETQ. The ends were cut back, 4 bases at V and 5 bases at J, with 10 bases in the middle. The CDR3 loop reads CASSPSIHNEQFF. The CDR3, as DNA: TGCGCCAGCAGCCCCTCAATTCACAATGAGCAGTTCTTC.

The rearrangement joins TRBV19 to TRBJ2-7, with 8 bases matching TRBD1. Per the germline V gene, CDR1 is LNHDA and CDR2 is SQIVND (reference sequence). The CDR3 runs 12 residues. The V gene end was trimmed by 4 bases and the J gene end by 7 bases; junction bases not matched to a gene: 3. The chain's CDR3 is CASSTTGEEQYF. The DNA of the CDR3 is TGTGCCAGTAGTACGACAGGGGAAGAGCAGTACTTC.

This clone has a single count. The rearrangement links TRBV5-1 to TRBJ1-2; 7 nucleotides line up with TRBD1. The CDR3 runs to 17 residues. V trimming: 0 bases; J trimming: 4 bases; junction bases outside the gene matches: 12. CDR1 SGHRS and CDR2 YFSETQ come from the germline V gene. DNA for the CDR3: TGCGCCAGCAGCTTGGAACCAAATAGGACAGGACGCTATGGCTACACCTTC. Protein: CASSLEPNRTGRYGYTF. The whole variable domain, filled in from reference TRBV5-1 and TRBJ1-2, reads KAGVTQTPRYLIKTRGQQVTLSCSPISGHRSVSWYQQTPGQGLQFLFEYFSETQRNKGNFPGRFSGRQFSNSRSEMNVSTLELGDSALYLCASSLEPNRTGRYGYTFGSGTRLTVV.

The chain is built from TRBV5-6 and TRBJ1-1; D uncertain. The ends were cut back, 0 bases at V and 0 bases at J, with 9 bases in the middle. Germline V CDR1 and CDR2: SGHDT, YYEEEE. There are 15 residues in the CDR3. The CDR3, as DNA: TGTGCCAGCAGCTTGGAGTACGGCATGAACACTGAAGCTTTCTTT. Encoded protein: CASSLEYGMNTEAFF.

Points on this clone: The sample holds other DNA sequences that translate to the same CDR3. The V gene is TRBV25-1, the J gene TRBJ1-1; D is uncertain. Germline CDR1 reads MGHDK; CDR2 reads SYGVNS. The CDR3 has 12 residues. V was trimmed by 4 bases and J by 1 base, leaving 4 bases between them. CDR3 sequence reads: CASSVGNTEAFF. CDR3 bases: TGTGCCAGCAGTGTGGGGAACACTGAAGCTTTCTTT.

The chain has TRBV5-6 and TRBJ2-5; D may be TRBD1 or TRBD2 (5 bases each). V was pared by 0 bases and J by 4 bases, with 10 bases between. Germline V CDR1 and CDR2: SGHDT, YYEEEE. This CDR3 has 14 amino acids. In DNA, the CDR3 is TGTGCCAGCAGCTTGGGGGGGACGCGAGAGACCCAGTACTTC. It codes for CASSLGGTRETQYF.

V and J are TRBV5-6 and TRBJ1-2; D unresolved. CDR3 length equals 15 residues. V gave up 2 bases and J gave up 6 bases, with 17 bases separating them. Germline values: CDR1 SGHDT, CDR2 YYEEEE. The DNA of the CDR3 is TGTGCCAGCAGCTTCATTATAAGGGAATTGGATGGCTACACCTTC. Translated, it gives CASSFIIRELDGYTF.

This clone showed up just once. V gene TRBV7-2 combines with J gene TRBJ1-2, with D perhaps TRBD1 (5 bases). Germline V gives CDR1 SGHTA, CDR2 FQGNSA. The V end lost 6 bases, the J end lost 0 bases, and 20 bases lay between the germline ends. The CDR3 totals 17 residues. The CDR3 sequence: CASSPTGPGPANYGYTF. The DNA of the CDR3 is TGTGCCAGCAGTCCTACGGGCCCAGGGCCAGCTAACTATGGCTACACCTTC.

The chain is built from TRBV7-8 and TRBJ2-1; 7 bases line up with TRBD2. The CDR3 has 14 residues. The germline CDR1 and CDR2 sequences are SGHVS and FQNEAQ. V shed 4 bases, J shed 9 bases, and the junction held 9 bases outside the gene matches. CDR3 nucleotide sequence: TGTGCCAGCAGCTCACGTCCTAGCGGTCCTGAGCAGTTCTTC. Translation gives CASSSRPSGPEQFF.

This chain connects TRBV7-2 to TRBJ2-5, with D tentatively TRBD1 (5 bases). This CDR3 is 14 amino acids long. Trimming removed 5 bases from V and 4 bases from J, with 14 bases in between. Germline V gives CDR1 SGHTA, CDR2 FQGNSA. The DNA for the CDR3 is TGTGCCAGCAGCCTATCAGGGTCCGGAGAGACCCAGTACTTC. It encodes CASSLSGSGETQYF.

The chain couples TRBV2 to TRBJ1-1; D perhaps matches TRBD1 (5 bases). The CDR3 covers 13 residues. From germline, CDR1 is SNHLY and CDR2 FYNNEI. V shed 9 bases and J shed 2 bases, with 13 bases lying between them. The CDR3: CAREQALNTEAFF. As DNA, the CDR3 is TGTGCCAGAGAACAGGCCCTTAACACTGAAGCTTTCTTT.

With respect to this clone: The same CDR3 also results from other DNA sequences found in this sample. This sequence joins TRBV29-1 and TRBJ1-2; no firm D call. The CDR3 covers 11 residues. Germline V gene data show CDR1 as SQVTM and CDR2 as ANQGSEA. Trimming removed 1 base at V and 8 bases at J, with 8 bases between. Here the CDR3 DNA reads TGCAGCGTTGAAGCTCGGAGAGGCTACACCTTC. This encodes CSVEARRGYTF.

CDR3 region: CASSLTSGSYEQYF. The CDR3 DNA reads as TGTGCCAGCAGTTTAACTAGCGGGAGTTACGAGCAGTACTTC. V usage is TRBV6-6 and J usage is TRBJ2-7, with 11 bases aligning to TRBD2. Germline CDR1 is MNHNY and CDR2 is SVGAGI (reference sequence). There are 14 residues in the CDR3. The J segment lost 4 bases and the V segment lost 4 bases, leaving 3 bases of the junction unmatched.

This chain links TRBV2 with TRBJ1-1; 7 bases align to TRBD1. The CDR3 contains 12 residues. Trimming took 10 bases from V and 10 from J; bases not matched to a gene: 12. The germline V gene has CDR1 SNHLY and CDR2 FYNNEI. The CDR3 spells CAIRTGFEGAFF. As DNA, the CDR3 is TGTGCCATCCGGACAGGATTTGAGGGAGCTTTCTTT.

This chain uses TRBV30 with TRBJ2-7; TRBD1 matches at 9 bases. The germline V gene has CDR1 GTSNPN and CDR2 SVGIG (reference sequence). V was clipped by 5 bases and J by 1 base; unmatched bases: 0. This CDR3 region has 12 residues. CDR3 DNA sequence: TGTGCCTGGGGACAGGGGTCCTACGAGCAGTACTTC. Its translation is CAWGQGSYEQYF.

The chain couples TRBV2 to TRBJ1-1; D unresolved. The CDR3 runs to 12 residues. Per the germline V gene, CDR1 is SNHLY and CDR2 is FYNNEI. Trimming shortened V by 5 bases and J by 3 bases, and 7 bases separated the two germline ends. CDR3 region: CASSRTDTEAFF. The CDR3 DNA sequence: TGTGCCAGCAGTCGGACCGACACTGAAGCTTTCTTT.

The V and J genes are TRBV29-1 and TRBJ2-4; possibly TRBD1 for D (6 bases). This CDR3 comprises 19 residues. Germline V lookup: CDR1 SQVTM, CDR2 ANQGSEA. Trimming removed 0 bases at V and 0 bases at J, with 21 bases between. The CDR3 sequence is CSVEDWARPGQVAKNIQYF. CDR3 bases: TGCAGCGTTGAAGATTGGGCCAGACCGGGACAAGTAGCCAAAAACATTCAGTACTTC.

In its sample, this clone was seen once. The chain uses TRBV7-9 and TRBJ2-5; weak D call: TRBD1 (5 bases). The germline V gene encodes CDR1 SEHNR and CDR2 FQNEAQ (reference sequence). CDR3 size: 16 residues. Trimming left V 5 bases short and J 0 bases short, with 16 bases between. CDR3 amino acids: CASSPSQGRDQETQYF. The CDR3 nucleotides read TGTGCCAGCAGCCCCTCCCAGGGCAGGGACCAAGAGACCCAGTACTTC.

The rearrangement links TRBV29-1 to TRBJ2-4; 9 bases match TRBD1. Losses at the gene ends were 1 base for V and 11 bases for J; bases not matched to a gene: 3. This CDR3 has 12 amino acids. Germline assignment: CDR1 SQVTM and CDR2 ANQGSEA. This chain's CDR3 is CSVEGDRDFQYF. CDR3 coding DNA: TGCAGCGTTGAAGGGGACAGGGATTTTCAGTACTTC.

As regards this clone: The identical CDR3 is also encoded by other nucleotide sequences in the sample. This rearrangement joins TRBV27 to TRBJ1-1; D call uncertain. The CDR3 extends over 13 amino acids. V gave up 3 bases and J gave up 0 bases, with 5 bases separating them. Germline-derived CDR1 and CDR2 are MNHEY and SMNVEV (reference sequence). Here the CDR3 DNA reads TGTGCCAGCAGTTTCGGATTGAACACTGAAGCTTTCTTT. Protein product: CASSFGLNTEAFF.

The DNA for the CDR3 is TGTGCCAGCAGTAACGCCGGCAGCCACTATGGCTACACCTTC. Translated: CASSNAGSHYGYTF. The chain employs TRBV2 and TRBJ1-2; the D is unclear. The CDR3 has 14 residues. The V gene's germline CDR1 is SNHLY and CDR2 FYNNEI. Trimming removed 5 bases at V and 3 bases at J, with 13 bases between.

The V gene is TRBV6-1, the J gene TRBJ1-5; no firm D call. The CDR3 spans 12 residues. CDR1 MNHNS and CDR2 SASEGT come from the germline V gene. Trimming left V 6 bases short and J 6 bases short, with 9 bases between. The CDR3 sequence: CASRTSRQPQHF. CDR3 bases: TGTGCCAGCAGGACGAGTCGTCAGCCCCAGCATTTT.

The chain carries TRBV11-2 and TRBJ1-2; D possibly corresponds to TRBD1 (6 bases). V shed 1 base and J shed 2 bases, with 8 bases lying between them. The CDR3 extends over 14 amino acids. Germline CDR1 is SGHAT and CDR2 is FQNNGV. CDR3 nucleotide sequence: TGTGCCAGCAGCTTAGGAAGGGGGAACTATGGCTACACCTTC. As protein: CASSLGRGNYGYTF.